This TCR beta chain was identified during a study of control samples from healthy donors and cancer patients. The germline gives CDR1 SGHRS, CDR2 YFSETQ. The length of the CDR3 is 14 residues. The V gene lost 5 bases and the J gene lost 6 bases, with 12 bases spanning the gap. Repertoires were generated with immunoSEQ multiplex PCR, while TCRdb's copy carries only in-frame clones and drops some. The table shows 150,000 to 200,000 clones, with over 85% occurring only once. V usage is TRBV5-1 and J usage is TRBJ1-6, with no clear D. The sequence came from a woman aged 40 to 49 in good health. Sequenced material: blood. Here the CDR3 reads CASSQERSNSPLHF. DNA of the CDR3: TGCGCCAGCAGTCAAGAACGGTCTAATTCACCCCTCCACTTT.